This T cell receptor beta chain was observed in a study of blood T cell repertoires in COVID-19. About the study: The study drew acute and convalescent COVID-19 samples from the United States, Italy and Spain.

Using immunoSEQ multiplex PCR, the repertoire was profiled, and TCRdb retains in-frame clones only, with some absent. Seen here are 160,000 or so clones, roughly nine tenths observed once, and the top ten hold roughly a sixth. V lost 4 bases to trimming and J lost 7 bases, with 12 bases between them. CDR1 and CDR2 (germline): SGHTS, YDEGEE. The CDR3 has 13 residues. This clonotype was sampled from a man aged 55-75 years with active or convalescent COVID-19. The chain carries TRBV5-8 and TRBJ1-5; no clear D gene. Sequenced material: peripheral blood. This CDR3 is CASSLSREQPQHF. The DNA of the CDR3 is TGTGCCAGCAGCCTCTCCCGGGAGCAGCCCCAGCATTTT.